The next 19 T cell receptor beta chains were all read from a single sample in a study of T cell repertoires in cytomegalovirus infection. TCRdb ran MiXCR on the reads and lists one entry per CDR3 protein. The sample lists nearly 550,000 distinct CDR3 sequences, about 15% occurring once. The sequenced material came from CD8+ T cells from PBMCs. These TCRs come from a human donor in good health (CMV status not recorded). Some clones in this sample may be carry-over from other donors' samples.

J is TRBJ2-1 and V is TRBV24-1; tentative D call: TRBD2 (5 bases). The CDR3 has 14 residues. Germline CDR1 is KGHDR and CDR2 is SFDVKD. V shed 1 base and J shed 7 bases, with 10 bases lying between them. The CDR3 protein is CATSDLRRGNEQFF. Written as DNA, the CDR3 is TGTGCCACCAGTGATTTAAGAAGAGGGAATGAGCAGTTCTTC.

This clonotype was seen repeatedly, ten times or more. CDR3 nucleotide sequence: TGTGCCAGCAGCACCGGCGGGAGCTCCTACAATGAGCAGTTCTTC. It encodes CASSTGGSSYNEQFF. The rearrangement links TRBV5-6 to TRBJ2-1; 7 bases are shared with TRBD2. Germline loops: CDR1 SGHDT, CDR2 YYEEEE. V lost 4 bases, J lost 0 bases, and 4 bases stayed unmatched. The CDR3 totals 15 residues.

This clonotype came up a few times. This chain uses TRBV5-1 with TRBJ1-4; 7 bases fit TRBD1. J gave up 5 bases and V 5 bases, and 3 bases lay outside the gene matches. CDR3 size: 13 residues. Germline V gene sequence: CDR1 SGHRS, CDR2 YFSETQ. The CDR3 loop is CASSKDRNEKLFF. Written as DNA, the CDR3 is TGCGCCAGCAGTAAGGACAGGAATGAAAAACTGTTTTTT.

This clonotype was seen more than once but under ten times. V is TRBV20-1 and J is TRBJ2-1; no definite D call. The CDR3 has 8 residues. Trimming stripped 0 bases from V and 12 bases from J, with 0 bases between. CDR1 DFQATT and CDR2 SNEGSKA come from the germline V gene (reference sequence). The CDR3 region has the DNA TGCAGTGCTAGAGAGCAGTTCTTC. Protein product: CSAREQFF.

This clonotype was seen repeatedly, ten times or more. V and J are TRBV11-2 and TRBJ2-3, with D perhaps TRBD2 (6 bases). Trimming took 5 bases from V and 0 from J, leaving 12 bases between them. The CDR3 is 15 residues long. Germline V gene lookup returns CDR1 SGHAT and CDR2 FQNNGV. Here the CDR3 reads CASSPGLRSTDTQYF. The CDR3, as DNA: TGTGCCAGCAGCCCGGGACTTCGAAGCACAGATACGCAGTATTTT.

The chain recombines TRBV29-1 with TRBJ2-1; D call uncertain. V was shortened by 7 bases and J by 1 base, with 8 bases between the two germline ends. Germline V gene data show CDR1 as SQVTM and CDR2 as ANQGSEA. The CDR3 totals 12 residues. The CDR3 here is CSAYISYNEQFF. CDR3 coding DNA: TGCAGCGCATACATATCCTACAATGAGCAGTTCTTC.

To note about this clonotype: This may be a read error: a much more frequent sequence differs by one nucleotide. The genes are TRBV5-5 and TRBJ1-5; TRBD1 is a possible D gene (6 bases). Deletions cut 0 bases from V and 3 bases from J, with 13 bases between. The CDR3 contains 16 residues. Germline V lookup: CDR1 SGHKS, CDR2 YYEKEE (reference sequence). The CDR3, as DNA: TGTGCCAGCAGCTTGGCACAGGGAAGGGTCAATCAGCCCCAGCATTTT. Its protein is CASSLAQGRVNQPQHF.

This clonotype was seen repeatedly, ten times or more. The chain carries TRBV28 and TRBJ2-3, with 8 bases identical to TRBD1. CDR1 is MDHEN and CDR2 is SYDVKM in the germline V gene. J was trimmed by 3 bases and V by 6 bases; bases with no gene match: 8. The CDR3 spans 15 residues. The CDR3: CASRKGDRRTDTQYF. As DNA, the CDR3 is TGTGCCAGCAGGAAGGGGGACAGGAGAACAGATACGCAGTATTTT.

This clonotype was picked up many times. The chain joins TRBV27 to TRBJ2-5, with D perhaps TRBD1 (6 bases). The CDR3 contains 13 residues. V was clipped by 3 bases and J by 3 bases, with 8 bases between them. Germline CDR1 and CDR2: MNHEY and SMNVEV (reference sequence). The CDR3 DNA sequence: TGTGCCAGCAGTTTTAGACAGGAAGAGACCCAGTACTTC. As protein: CASSFRQEETQYF.

The gene calls are TRBV12-3 or TRBV12-4 and TRBJ1-1; 7 bases line up with TRBD1. The V segment lost 6 bases and the J segment 5 bases; nucleotides outside the gene matches: 6. This CDR3 spans 13 amino acids. The CDR3 DNA reads as TGTGCCAGCAGGACAGGGACGGGAACTGAAGCTTTCTTT. Translating gives CASRTGTGTEAFF.

This clonotype was picked up many times. The chain employs TRBV14 and TRBJ1-3; D is perhaps TRBD1 (6 bases). Germline V gives CDR1 SGHDN, CDR2 FVKESK. The CDR3 has 17 residues. The germline V and J ends were trimmed by 3 bases and 1 base, with 16 bases remaining between them. CDR3 residues: CASSQKTWGASGNTIYF. For the CDR3, the DNA is TGTGCCAGCAGCCAGAAGACTTGGGGGGCGTCTGGAAACACCATATATTTT.

There are a few counts of this clonotype. The rearrangement links TRBV9 to TRBJ2-3; D is perhaps TRBD1 (6 bases). CDR1 SGDLS and CDR2 YYNGEE come from the germline V gene. The CDR3 runs 15 residues. V shed 0 bases and J shed 2 bases, with 10 bases lying between them. In DNA form, the CDR3 reads TGTGCCAGCAGCGTAGGGGGGCCCCACACAGATACGCAGTATTTT. Its translation: CASSVGGPHTDTQYF.

Ten or more counts support this clonotype. The chain carries TRBV6-5 and TRBJ2-2; 9 nucleotides agree with TRBD1. Trimming removed 0 bases from V and 7 bases from J; junction bases left unmatched: 9. The CDR3 runs 17 residues. Looked up from germline, CDR1 is MNHEY and CDR2 is SVGAGI. CDR3 sequence: CASSYSTGGLLGGELFF. DNA of the CDR3: TGTGCCAGCAGTTACTCCACAGGGGGCCTCTTGGGCGGGGAGCTGTTTTTT.

The chain is built from TRBV23-1 and TRBJ1-6; D not certain. TRBV23-1 is assigned to the ORF class and has an uncertain function. The CDR3 runs to 12 residues. The V and J ends lost 7 bases and 9 bases respectively, with 10 bases between them. The CDR3: CASTLKSSPLHF. Written as DNA, the CDR3 is TGCGCCAGCACTCTAAAATCTTCACCCCTCCACTTT.

The chain employs TRBV29-1 and TRBJ1-2, with D possibly being TRBD1 (5 bases). Between the trimmed V and J ends, which lost 6 bases and 5 bases, there was a span of 19 bases. The CDR3 runs to 14 residues. Germline CDR1 is SQVTM and CDR2 is ANQGSEA. The CDR3 spells CSVNRLSGVYGYTF. In DNA form, the CDR3 reads TGCAGCGTAAACAGGCTTTCCGGCGTGTATGGCTACACCTTC.

This clonotype has a count of ten or more. This chain joins TRBV7-9 and TRBJ2-7, with 11 bases aligning to TRBD1. The germline CDR1 and CDR2 sequences are SEHNR and FQNEAQ (reference sequence). Trimming removed 5 bases from V and 4 bases from J; junction bases left unmatched: 7. The CDR3 is 15 residues long. As DNA, the CDR3 is TGTGCCAGCAGCGGCAGGACAGGGGGCCGGTACGAGCAGTACTTC. This gives the protein CASSGRTGGRYEQYF.

There are many counts of this clonotype. This chain links TRBV12-3 or TRBV12-4 with TRBJ1-1; possibly TRBD1 for D (6 bases). The V gene lost 6 bases and the J gene lost 2 bases, with 10 bases spanning the gap. The CDR3 loop spans 13 amino acids. CDR3 sequence: CASRTTGNTEAFF. CDR3 nucleotide sequence: TGTGCCAGCAGAACGACAGGCAACACTGAAGCTTTCTTT.

Ten or more counts support this clonotype. This chain joins TRBV7-8 and TRBJ2-3, with a weak D call TRBD2 (7 bases). V lost 8 bases, J lost 0 bases, and 15 bases lay in between. CDR1 is SGHVS, CDR2 FQNEAQ, per germline. This CDR3 contains 15 residues. The CDR3 DNA reads TGTGCCAGCGGCGGGGGCCGGACTAGCACAGATACGCAGTATTTT. Translation: CASGGGRTSTDTQYF.

This clonotype was seen at least ten times. A junction end diverges from the germline sequence, so it may reflect a read error. This chain joins TRBV4-1 and TRBJ1-1, with 7 bases lining up with TRBD1. The germline V gene has CDR1 MGHRA and CDR2 YSYEKL. The CDR3 covers 14 residues. The CDR3 bases are TGTGCCAGCAGCTTAGGCCAGGGGGACACTGAAGCTTTCTTT. Translating it yields CASSLGQGDTEAFF.